A selection of T cell receptor beta chains follows, all from one sample in a study of shared clonotypes between healthy human individuals. Measured with immunoSEQ multiplex PCR; TCRdb has only the in-frame clones, and not every one. The sample has 2 million to 2.5 million clones; under 95% are singletons. The source material was naive CD4+ T cells from PBMCs. These receptors all come from a man aged 18 to 30 in good health. Some clones in this sample may be carry-over from other donors' samples. The CDR3 runs from the conserved cysteine through the conserved F or W. D genes are given only for firm matches. The size entry is marked missing in some rows and otherwise reads once, few, many or a size class.

size,V,D,J,CDR3,DNA
-,TRBV7-2,TRBD2,TRBJ2-1,CASSPQGRFRAGGYNEQFF,TGTGCCAGCAGCCCTCAGGGACGTTTTCGGGCGGGAGGTTACAATGAGCAGTTCTTC
-,TRBV29-1,TRBD2,TRBJ2-1,CSVEVLAGVGEQFF,TGCAGCGTTGAAGTACTAGCGGGAGTGGGTGAGCAGTTCTTC
few,TRBV4-3,-,TRBJ1-1,CASSQETGRNTEAFF,TGCGCCAGCAGCCAGGAAACGGGAAGGAACACTGAAGCTTTCTTT
few,TRBV5-1,-,TRBJ2-1,CASSLVQSSYNEQFF,TGCGCCAGCAGCTTGGTACAGAGCTCCTACAATGAGCAGTTCTTC
-,TRBV6-1,TRBD2,TRBJ2-3,CASSISDLGGSYF,TGTGCCAGCAGTATTAGCGACCTGGGAGGGAGTTATTTT
-,TRBV29-1,TRBD1,TRBJ1-2,CSGGGQLYGYTF,TGCAGCGGGGGGGGACAGCTCTATGGCTACACCTTC
-,TRBV7-8,-,TRBJ1-2,CASSLEVQGLNYGYTF,TGTGCCAGCAGCTTAGAGGTTCAGGGGCTTAACTATGGCTACACCTTC
-,TRBV6-5,-,TRBJ2-7,CASSSAQGYEQYF,TGTGCTAGCAGTAGTGCTCAGGGTTACGAGCAGTACTTC
-,TRBV29-1,-,TRBJ1-1,CSAGGLSPTMNTEAFF,TGCAGCGCTGGGGGCCTTTCTCCCACGATGAACACTGAAGCTTTCTTT
-,TRBV19,-,TRBJ1-5,CASSTPGERKEPQHF,TGTGCCAGTAGTACCCCGGGAGAGAGAAAGGAGCCCCAGCATTTT
few,TRBV7-6,-,TRBJ2-7,CASSTSSYEQYF,TGTGCCAGCAGCACGAGCTCCTACGAGCAGTACTTC
-,TRBV7-2,-,TRBJ2-7,CASSFRRETNCEQYF,TGTGCCAGCAGCTTTCGTCGGGAAACGAACTGCGAGCAGTACTTC
-,TRBV5-1,-,TRBJ2-7,CASSSGQTYEQYF,TGCGCCAGCAGCTCAGGACAGACCTACGAGCAGTACTTC
-,TRBV28,TRBD1,TRBJ1-4,CASRTGTGGEKLFF,TGTGCCAGCAGAACCGGGACAGGGGGTGAAAAACTGTTTTTT